This T cell receptor beta chain was sequenced during a study of blood T cell repertoires in COVID-19. This clone was seen a handful of times. This CDR3 spans 16 amino acids. Per germline, CDR1 SGHNT and CDR2 YYREEE (reference sequence). V lost 0 bases, J lost 3 bases, and 13 bases lay in between. Per the original data handling: Cell counts per sample came from amplifying reference gene primers. Repertoires were generated with immunoSEQ multiplex PCR, while TCRdb's copy carries only in-frame clones and drops some. V, J and clone size are those of that table, while D and trimming were read from the DNA. This table has 180,000 or so clones, about 82% appearing once.

The sample taken for sequencing was PBMCs or T cells enriched from blood (not recorded which). The chain is built from TRBV5-4 and TRBJ1-3, with a tentative D call TRBD1 (6 bases). This clonotype originated in a man aged 35 to 55 with acute COVID-19. The CDR3 region is CASSLAGGRGGNTIYF. CDR3 nucleotide sequence: TGTGCCAGCAGCTTGGCCGGGGGGCGCGGTGGAAACACCATATATTTT.